The 26 T cell receptor beta chains below were found in one sample sequenced in a study of beta chain features in type 1 diabetes. The isolated RNA, all of it, was reverse transcribed, so expressed TCRB transcripts were what got sequenced. Some clones are missing from TCRdb's copy, which holds only in-frame ones; the method was immunoSEQ multiplex PCR. Of almost 250,000 clones in the sample, roughly 15% were seen once. The sequenced sample consisted of naive CD4+ T cells from blood. Receptor source: a woman in her forties in good health.

V gene TRBV6-1 combines with J gene TRBJ2-7, with D tentatively TRBD1 (7 bases). The ends were cut back, 7 bases at V and 3 bases at J, with 16 bases in the middle. The CDR3 sequence is 14 residues long. Looked up from germline, CDR1 is MNHNS and CDR2 is SASEGT. The chain's CDR3 is CASTAGGYIYEQYF. CDR3 nucleotides: TGTGCCAGCACCGCAGGGGGGTACATCTACGAGCAGTACTTC.

The chain joins TRBV7-9 to TRBJ2-3; 9 bases match TRBD1. This CDR3 is 14 amino acids long. Germline values: CDR1 SEHNR, CDR2 FQNEAQ (reference sequence). Trimming at V came to 5 bases and at J to 6 bases, leaving 6 bases not matched to a gene. The DNA for the CDR3 is TGTGCCAGCAGCCTTGGGACAGGGTGGGATACGCAGTATTTT. Its translation is CASSLGTGWDTQYF.

This clone showed up just a few times. This chain connects TRBV29-1 to TRBJ2-7, with TRBD2 identical over 7 bases. This CDR3 is 14 amino acids long. From germline, CDR1 is SQVTM and CDR2 ANQGSEA. V lost 1 base to trimming and J lost 3 bases; unmatched junction nucleotides: 6. This CDR3 reads CSVEVASGNYEQYF. The CDR3 DNA reads as TGCAGCGTTGAAGTGGCTAGCGGTAACTACGAGCAGTACTTC.

This clone was seen only a few times. The chain is built from TRBV2 and TRBJ2-7; 9 nucleotides match TRBD1. Germline CDR1 reads SNHLY; CDR2 reads FYNNEI. This CDR3 has 14 amino acids. Trimming removed 4 bases from V and 6 bases from J; junction bases left unmatched: 7. The CDR3 spells CASSGWDRAFEQYF. As DNA, the CDR3 is TGTGCCAGCAGTGGCTGGGACAGGGCGTTCGAGCAGTACTTC.

The table lists this clone with a few counts. The chain joins TRBV5-1 to TRBJ1-3; D is perhaps TRBD1 (5 bases). V was shortened by 3 bases and J by 0 bases, with 25 bases between the two germline ends. This CDR3 has 20 amino acids. In germline, CDR1 is SGHRS, CDR2 YFSETQ. For the CDR3, the DNA is TGCGCCAGCAGCTCTACCTTTGAAGGGGCTGCGCAGAGCTCTGGAAACACCATATATTTT. Amino acids: CASSSTFEGAAQSSGNTIYF. The complete variable domain, with remaining parts taken from reference TRBV5-1 and TRBJ1-3, reads KAGVTQTPRYLIKTRGQQVTLSCSPISGHRSVSWYQQTPGQGLQFLFEYFSETQRNKGNFPGRFSGRQFSNSRSEMNVSTLELGDSALYLCASSSTFEGAAQSSGNTIYFGEGSWLTVV.

This clone was counted only a few times. The genes are TRBV4-1 and TRBJ2-1; a weak D match, TRBD2 (5 bases). This CDR3 has 18 residues. Germline lookup yields CDR1 MGHRA and CDR2 YSYEKL. V dropped 0 bases and J dropped 2 bases, with 17 bases sitting between them. Here the CDR3 reads CASSQDSPREKPYNEQFF. The CDR3 DNA is TGCGCCAGCAGCCAAGATTCTCCGAGGGAAAAACCCTACAATGAGCAGTTCTTC.

This chain connects TRBV6-5 to TRBJ2-7, with 7 bases that match TRBD1. Germline V gene sequence: CDR1 MNHEY, CDR2 SVGAGI. V shed 0 bases, J shed 1 base, and the junction held 6 bases outside the gene matches. The CDR3 spans 16 residues. CDR3 bases: TGTGCCAGCAGTTACTCTTTAGGGGGCCGGTCCTACGAGCAGTACTTC. Translating it yields CASSYSLGGRSYEQYF.

The chain carries TRBV7-2 and TRBJ2-6; 9 bases line up with TRBD1. V lost 4 bases and J lost 0; bases outside the gene matches: 4. This CDR3 comprises 17 residues. The V gene's germline CDR1 is SGHTA and CDR2 FQGNSA. The CDR3 protein is CASSSWDRDSGANVLTF. The CDR3, as DNA: TGTGCCAGCAGCTCCTGGGACAGGGACTCTGGGGCCAACGTCCTGACTTTC.

In this sample, this clone turned up a few times. The chain carries TRBV6-6 and TRBJ2-1; 9 bases align to TRBD2. This CDR3 is 15 amino acids long. Germline values: CDR1 MNHNY, CDR2 SVGAGI (reference sequence). V was pared by 4 bases and J by 8 bases, with 9 bases of the junction left unmatched. CDR3 coding DNA: TGTGCCAGCAGTTCACCCGGACTAGCGATCTATGAGCAGTTCTTC. Translation: CASSSPGLAIYEQFF.

This chain connects TRBV5-4 to TRBJ2-5, with D tentatively TRBD1 (5 bases). From germline, CDR1 is SGHNT and CDR2 YYREEE (reference sequence). V lost 1 base and J lost 5, with 9 bases in between. The CDR3 spans 13 residues. The CDR3 DNA reads as TGTGCCAGCAGCTTGACCCCAGGGGAGACCCAGTACTTC. Translation: CASSLTPGETQYF.

This clone has just a few counts. The CDR3 DNA reads as TGTGCCAGCAGCGTCCGTGTTCAGGGGATTGAAGCTTTCTTT. As protein: CASSVRVQGIEAFF. The chain employs TRBV2 and TRBJ1-1; a possible D gene is TRBD1 (6 bases). The CDR3 loop spans 14 amino acids. The germline V and J ends were trimmed by 6 bases and 7 bases, with 18 bases remaining between them. In germline, CDR1 is SNHLY, CDR2 FYNNEI.

This clone was counted a few times. The chain links TRBV5-1 to TRBJ2-3; 9 nucleotides agree with TRBD2. The CDR3 sequence is 16 residues long. The V segment lost 1 base and the J segment 4 bases; nucleotides outside the gene matches: 7. Germline V lookup: CDR1 SGHRS, CDR2 YFSETQ. The chain's CDR3 is CASSLSSGARADTQYF. The CDR3 DNA is TGCGCCAGCAGCTTGTCTAGCGGGGCGAGGGCAGATACGCAGTATTTT.

Turning to this clone: The sample carries other DNA sequences with the same CDR3. This chain connects TRBV5-1 to TRBJ1-1, with D maybe TRBD1 (6 bases). Germline V gene data show CDR1 as SGHRS and CDR2 as YFSETQ. The V gene lost 5 bases and the J gene lost 1 base, with 9 bases spanning the gap. This CDR3 contains 13 residues. The CDR3 sequence is CASSLTGNTEAFF. The CDR3 nucleotides are TGCGCCAGCAGTTTGACAGGGAACACTGAAGCTTTCTTT.

The chain recombines TRBV19 with TRBJ1-1; D is unresolved. The ends were cut back, 0 bases at V and 6 bases at J, with 5 bases in the middle. This CDR3 has 12 amino acids. CDR1 is LNHDA, CDR2 SQIVND, per germline (reference sequence). CDR3 coding DNA: TGTGCCAGTAGTATAGATCGCGCTGAAGCTTTCTTT. Protein sequence: CASSIDRAEAFF.

Comments on this clone: The same CDR3 is also encoded by other DNA sequences in this sample. CDR3 residues: CASSPGTGGNYGYTF. The CDR3 DNA sequence: TGTGCCAGCTCACCTGGGACGGGGGGAAACTATGGCTACACCTTC. The rearrangement uses TRBV18 and TRBJ1-2; possibly TRBD1 for D (5 bases). The germline gives CDR1 KGHSH, CDR2 LQKENI. Trimming took off 3 bases at V and 2 bases at J, with 13 bases between the two ends. The CDR3 consists of 15 residues.

The rearrangement uses TRBV21-1 and TRBJ1-5; the table gives TRBD1 as D, unverified against the DNA. TRBV21-1 is noted as a pseudogene. The CDR3 has 16 residues. This CDR3 reads CASSKVGRARNQPQHF. DNA of the CDR3: TGTGCCAGCAGCAAAGTTGGCAGGGCCCGAAATCAGCCCCAGCATTTT.

The chain recombines TRBV27 with TRBJ1-6, with 7 positions matching TRBD1. The CDR3 has 17 amino acids. Germline assignment: CDR1 MNHEY and CDR2 SMNVEV (reference sequence). Trimming removed 5 bases from V and 4 bases from J; junction bases left unmatched: 11. CDR3 loop: CASSRLQGLGYNSPLHF. For the CDR3, the DNA is TGTGCCAGCAGTCGACTACAGGGGCTGGGGTATAATTCACCCCTCCACTTT.

The rearrangement joins TRBV7-8 to TRBJ2-3, with unresolved D. The CDR3 spans 14 residues. Germline CDR1 is SGHVS and CDR2 is FQNEAQ. The germline V and J ends were trimmed by 4 bases and 0 bases, with 8 bases remaining between them. The CDR3, as DNA: TGTGCCAGCAGCTCTCTTTCTAGCACAGATACGCAGTATTTT. Translation gives CASSSLSSTDTQYF.

In its sample, this clone was seen a few times. The V and J genes are TRBV5-1 and TRBJ1-2; D is unclear. The germline V gene has CDR1 SGHRS and CDR2 YFSETQ. The CDR3 length is 15 residues. Trimming removed 0 bases at V and 0 bases at J, with 9 bases between. DNA for the CDR3: TGCGCCAGCAGCTTGGCCCTAACAGCTAACTATGGCTACACCTTC. This codes for CASSLALTANYGYTF.

This clone occurred a few times. This sample also contains other DNA sequences that code for the same CDR3. This rearrangement joins TRBV9 to TRBJ2-7; no definite D call. The CDR3 runs to 14 residues. CDR1 is SGDLS and CDR2 is YYNGEE in the germline V gene. Trimming removed 0 bases at V and 0 bases at J, with 7 bases between. The CDR3 DNA reads as TGTGCCAGCAGCGTAGGCCCCAGCTCCTACGAGCAGTACTTC. This gives the protein CASSVGPSSYEQYF.

The V gene is TRBV11-2, the J gene TRBJ1-5; TRBD1 might be the D (5 bases). From germline, CDR1 is SGHAT and CDR2 FQNNGV. The CDR3 contains 15 residues. The ends were cut back, 5 bases at V and 3 bases at J, with 14 bases in the middle. In nucleotides, the CDR3 is TGTGCCAGCAGCCGGGCAGACAGCTTCAATCAGCCCCAGCATTTT. Protein product: CASSRADSFNQPQHF.

The rearrangement joins TRBV6-1 to TRBJ2-2, with TRBD1 matching 9 bases. Germline-derived CDR1 and CDR2 are MNHNS and SASEGT. The CDR3 loop spans 15 amino acids. V shed 7 bases and J 6 bases; nucleotides not matched to a gene: 9. The CDR3: CASKPGTGSPGELFF. CDR3 in DNA: TGTGCCAGCAAACCCGGGACAGGGTCCCCCGGGGAGCTGTTTTTT.

In its sample, this clone was seen a few times. CDR3 loop: CASSLAGSDTQYF. The DNA of the CDR3 is TGTGCCAGCAGCTTAGCTGGCTCAGATACGCAGTATTTT. The V gene is TRBV7-9, the J gene TRBJ2-3; D unresolved. Trimming left V 0 bases short and J 4 bases short, with 5 bases between. The germline V gene encodes CDR1 SEHNR and CDR2 FQNEAQ (reference sequence). The CDR3 extends over 13 amino acids.

This clone has more than one count but fewer than ten. This chain links TRBV5-4 with TRBJ2-2; 7 positions agree with TRBD1. The trim removed 4 bases at V and 6 bases at J, leaving 9 bases unmatched. Germline V CDR1 and CDR2: SGHNT, YYREEE (reference sequence). The CDR3 covers 15 residues. The CDR3 loop is CASSLRTGAPGELFF. As DNA, the CDR3 is TGTGCCAGCAGCCTCAGGACAGGAGCGCCCGGGGAGCTGTTTTTT. Full variable domain (missing parts from reference TRBV5-4 and TRBJ2-2): ETGVTQSPTHLIKTRGQQVTLRCSSQSGHNTVSWYQQALGQGPQFIFQYYREEENGRGNFPPRFSGLQFPNYSSELNVNALELDDSALYLCASSLRTGAPGELFFGEGSRLTVL.

The table lists this clone with a few counts. The chain combines TRBV9 with TRBJ2-3, with D possibly TRBD1 on 6 matching bases. Looked up from germline, CDR1 is SGDLS and CDR2 is YYNGEE. CDR3 length: 15 residues. The V and J ends lost 0 bases and 2 bases respectively, with 10 bases between them. The CDR3 protein is CASSVGGQATDTQYF. CDR3 sequence (DNA): TGTGCCAGCAGCGTAGGGGGACAAGCCACAGATACGCAGTATTTT.

V usage is TRBV14 and J usage is TRBJ1-2; TRBD1 agrees at 9 bases. V lost 2 bases and J lost 8; bases outside the gene matches: 9. This CDR3 comprises 15 residues. The V gene's germline CDR1 is SGHDN and CDR2 FVKESK. The DNA for the CDR3 is TGTGCCAGCAGCCAAAGATCGAGGACAGGGGACGGCTACACCTTC. This sequence encodes CASSQRSRTGDGYTF. Variable domain in full (rest from reference TRBV14 and TRBJ1-2): EAGVTQFPSHSVIEKGQTVTLRCDPISGHDNLYWYRRVMGKEIKFLLHFVKESKQDESGMPNNRFLAERTGGTYSTLKVQPAELEDSGVYFCASSQRSRTGDGYTFGSGTRLTVV.